Listed below are T cell receptor beta chains from one sample, sequenced in a study of cytomegalovirus exposure and HLA in healthy donors. Here immunoSEQ multiplex PCR was the method, and the copy in TCRdb shows in-frame clones only, minus some. The table shows about 110,000 clones, with around 80% occurring only once. Sequenced input: PBMCs. These TCRs come from a man aged 25 to 40 in good health and CMV-seropositive. The CDR3 runs from the conserved cysteine through the conserved F or W. A D gene is named only where the DNA matches it firmly. The listing skips clone size in some rows; elsewhere it reads once, few, many or a size class.

>TRBJ1-2|TRBV19|-|-
TGTGCCAGTAGTACGCCGACACGGATGGATGGCTACACCTTC
CASSTPTRMDGYTF
>TRBJ2-7|TRBV27|once|-
TGTGCCAGCAGGGACAGTATATCCTACGAGCAGTACTTC
CASRDSISYEQYF
>TRBJ2-1|TRBV5-4|-|TRBD1
TGTGCCAGCAGCGACGACAGGGGCTCCTACAATGAGCAGTTCTTC
CASSDDRGSYNEQFF
>TRBJ1-6|TRBV7-9|-|-
TGTGCCAGCAGCTCCCTGAGGAGGGCTAATTCACCCCTCCACTTT
CASSSLRRANSPLHF
>TRBJ2-1|TRBV27|-|-
TGTGCCAGCAGGAAACGGGACAACAATTACAATGAGCAGTTCTTC
CASRKRDNNYNEQFF
>TRBJ1-5|TRBV11-2|-|-
TGTGCCAGCAGCCGACAGCTTAATCAGCCCCAGCATTTT
CASSRQLNQPQHF
>TRBJ1-3|TRBV29-1|-|-
TGCAGCGTTGCCTACGGAGACCGGGGGTCCTCTGGAAACACCATATATTTT
CSVAYGDRGSSGNTIYF
>TRBJ2-4|TRBV2|-|TRBD1
TGTGCCAGCAGTGGGGACAGGGGGCGAGAAAACATTCAGTACTTC
CASSGDRGRENIQYF
>TRBJ1-6|TRBV6-6|-|-
TGTGCCAGCACCACGGGGAATTCACCCCTCCACTTT
CASTTGNSPLHF
>TRBJ2-5|TRBV18|-|-
TGTGCCAGCTCCCAGGGCACCCAAGAGACCCAGTACTTC
CASSQGTQETQYF